Listed below are T cell receptor beta chains from one sample, sequenced in a study of blood T cell repertoires in COVID-19. Sequencing was performed with immunoSEQ multiplex PCR; in TCRdb, only in-frame clones are kept and a portion is missing. The data show about 240,000 clones, with around 90% seen just once and 7.2% held by the top ten. Sequencing was performed on peripheral blood. These receptors all stem from a man in his 60s who had recovered from COVID-19. Each CDR3 is given with its conserved first and last residue. The order of the fields is clone size, J gene, CDR3 length, V gene, D gene, CDR3 DNA, CDR3 protein. D genes are given only for firm matches. Clone size is not always given. Where it is, it says once, few, many or a class for expanded clones.

abundance: NA
j_gene: TRBJ2-5
len: 12
v_gene: TRBV2
d_gene: NA
CDR3nt: TGTGCCATGAACAGGGACCAAGAGACCCAGTACTTC
CDR3aa: CAMNRDQETQYF

abundance: NA
j_gene: TRBJ1-5
len: 13
v_gene: TRBV24-1
d_gene: NA
CDR3nt: TGTGCCACCTCGCGGGGCGATCATCAGCCCCAGCATTTT
CDR3aa: CATSRGDHQPQHF

abundance: NA
j_gene: TRBJ2-3
len: 14
v_gene: TRBV30
d_gene: NA
CDR3nt: TGTGCCTGGAGTGTAGGACTGATCACAGATACGCAGTATTTT
CDR3aa: CAWSVGLITDTQYF

abundance: NA
j_gene: TRBJ1-1
len: 15
v_gene: TRBV9
d_gene: NA
CDR3nt: TGTGCCAGCAGCCCAGGTGGGGGCAGTAAGACTGAAGCTTTCTTT
CDR3aa: CASSPGGGSKTEAFF

abundance: NA
j_gene: TRBJ2-2
len: 17
v_gene: TRBV7-8
d_gene: TRBD2
CDR3nt: TGTGCCAGCAGCTTAGGATATTCTAGCGGCTACACCGGGGAGCTGTTTTTT
CDR3aa: CASSLGYSSGYTGELFF

abundance: NA
j_gene: TRBJ2-3
len: 17
v_gene: TRBV28
d_gene: TRBD2
CDR3nt: TGTGCCAGCAAGTCCCGTACTAGCGGGGTCAGCACAGATACGCAGTATTTT
CDR3aa: CASKSRTSGVSTDTQYF

abundance: once
j_gene: TRBJ1-2
len: 12
v_gene: TRBV30
d_gene: NA
CDR3nt: TGTGCCTGGAGTCCCACAGGATATGGCTACACCTTC
CDR3aa: CAWSPTGYGYTF

abundance: NA
j_gene: TRBJ2-2
len: 15
v_gene: TRBV2
d_gene: TRBD1
CDR3nt: TGTGCCAGCAGAACCCCGGGACAGGGGCACGGGGAGCTGTTTTTT
CDR3aa: CASRTPGQGHGELFF

abundance: NA
j_gene: TRBJ1-4
len: 15
v_gene: TRBV4-1
d_gene: TRBD1
CDR3nt: TGCGCCAGCAGCTCCCCGGGACAGCGTTCTGAAAAACTGTTTTTT
CDR3aa: CASSSPGQRSEKLFF

abundance: NA
j_gene: TRBJ1-4
len: 12
v_gene: TRBV9
d_gene: NA
CDR3nt: TGTGCCAGCAGCGTAGTGGGCGAAAAACTGTTTTTT
CDR3aa: CASSVVGEKLFF

abundance: NA
j_gene: TRBJ1-4
len: 17
v_gene: TRBV7-8
d_gene: TRBD1
CDR3nt: TGTGCCAGCAGCTTGGACAGGGGGCTGTTGACTAATGAAAAACTGTTTTTT
CDR3aa: CASSLDRGLLTNEKLFF

abundance: NA
j_gene: TRBJ2-5
len: 12
v_gene: TRBV5-1
d_gene: NA
CDR3nt: TGCGCCAGCAGGGCGGTGTTGGAGACCCAGTACTTC
CDR3aa: CASRAVLETQYF

abundance: NA
j_gene: TRBJ2-3
len: 18
v_gene: TRBV5-1
d_gene: TRBD2
CDR3nt: TGCGCCAGCAGCTGGAGGACTAGCGGGGGCGGCGGCACAGATACGCAGTATTTT
CDR3aa: CASSWRTSGGGGTDTQYF

abundance: NA
j_gene: TRBJ1-4
len: 16
v_gene: TRBV7-9
d_gene: TRBD1
CDR3nt: TGTGCCAGCGCGTACCCATCGACAGGGAGAGGTGAAAAACTGTTTTTT
CDR3aa: CASAYPSTGRGEKLFF

abundance: few
j_gene: TRBJ1-6
len: 12
v_gene: TRBV12-2
d_gene: NA
CDR3nt: TGTGCAAGTCGCTTCTCTCCCCTTCTTATCCACTTT
CDR3aa: CASRFSPLLIHF

abundance: NA
j_gene: TRBJ2-2
len: 18
v_gene: TRBV7-9
d_gene: TRBD2
CDR3nt: TGTGCCAGCAGCTTAGATCTAGCGGGGGCCTTGAACACCGGGGAGCTGTTTTTT
CDR3aa: CASSLDLAGALNTGELFF

abundance: NA
j_gene: TRBJ1-1
len: 14
v_gene: TRBV30
d_gene: NA
CDR3nt: TGTGCCCGCAACCGAATTCAGGGTAGGGCTGAAGCTTTCTTT
CDR3aa: CARNRIQGRAEAFF

abundance: NA
j_gene: TRBJ1-6
len: 16
v_gene: TRBV7-9
d_gene: TRBD1
CDR3nt: TGTGCCAGCAGCTTACTAAGGGGGCAAGGCGGTTCACCCCTCCACTTT
CDR3aa: CASSLLRGQGGSPLHF

abundance: NA
j_gene: TRBJ1-1
len: 16
v_gene: TRBV18
d_gene: NA
CDR3nt: TGTGCCAGCTCACCTAGACAGGTGAGAGGGGACACTGAAGCTTTCTTT
CDR3aa: CASSPRQVRGDTEAFF

abundance: NA
j_gene: TRBJ1-3
len: 18
v_gene: TRBV5-1
d_gene: TRBD1
CDR3nt: TGCGCCAGCAGCTTGAGAGAACAGACAGGGGGCTTTGGAAACACCATATATTTT
CDR3aa: CASSLREQTGGFGNTIYF

abundance: NA
j_gene: TRBJ2-3
len: 17
v_gene: TRBV24-1
d_gene: TRBD2
CDR3nt: TGTGCCACCAGTGGGGGAAGACTAGCGGGCGGCACAGATACGCAGTATTTT
CDR3aa: CATSGGRLAGGTDTQYF

abundance: NA
j_gene: TRBJ1-1
len: 15
v_gene: TRBV5-6
d_gene: NA
CDR3nt: TGTGCCAGCAGCCGATTGGACACTCGGGACACTGAAGCTTTCTTT
CDR3aa: CASSRLDTRDTEAFF

abundance: NA
j_gene: TRBJ2-3
len: 17
v_gene: TRBV7-2
d_gene: NA
CDR3nt: TGTGCCAGCAGCTCCCACCTTTCTAAAGCGGGCAGAGATACGCAGTATTTT
CDR3aa: CASSSHLSKAGRDTQYF

abundance: NA
j_gene: TRBJ2-1
len: 15
v_gene: TRBV2
d_gene: NA
CDR3nt: TGTGCCAGCAGTGAAATTGGACAGAATTACAATGAGCAGTTCTTC
CDR3aa: CASSEIGQNYNEQFF

abundance: once
j_gene: TRBJ1-2
len: 12
v_gene: TRBV11-2
d_gene: NA
CDR3nt: TGTGCCAGCAGCCTCGGGGAGGGAGGCTACACCTTC
CDR3aa: CASSLGEGGYTF

abundance: NA
j_gene: TRBJ1-2
len: 16
v_gene: TRBV9
d_gene: TRBD1
CDR3nt: TGTGCCAGCAGCGAGTCCTCAGGGGGCAGACCCTATGGCTACACCTTC
CDR3aa: CASSESSGGRPYGYTF

abundance: NA
j_gene: TRBJ1-6
len: 13
v_gene: TRBV7-9
d_gene: NA
CDR3nt: TGTGCCAGCAGCCCTAGTGGGGCTTCACCCCTCCACTTT
CDR3aa: CASSPSGASPLHF

abundance: NA
j_gene: TRBJ1-2
len: 14
v_gene: TRBV6-1
d_gene: NA
CDR3nt: TGTGCCAGCAGTGAATCAGGTCGAATCTATGGCTACACCTTC
CDR3aa: CASSESGRIYGYTF

abundance: NA
j_gene: TRBJ2-3
len: 15
v_gene: TRBV11-2
d_gene: NA
CDR3nt: TGTGCCAGCAGCTTAAGGGGGGGAAGCACAGATACGCAGTATTTT
CDR3aa: CASSLRGGSTDTQYF

abundance: once
j_gene: TRBJ1-6
len: 14
v_gene: TRBV2
d_gene: NA
CDR3nt: TGTGCCAGCAGGAGCGGGACTTTGGGTTCACCCCTCCACTTT
CDR3aa: CASRSGTLGSPLHF

abundance: NA
j_gene: TRBJ2-2
len: 16
v_gene: TRBV9
d_gene: NA
CDR3nt: TGTGCCAGCAGCGTGGGTCGGCGGGGCAACACCGGGGAGCTGTTTTTT
CDR3aa: CASSVGRRGNTGELFF

abundance: NA
j_gene: TRBJ1-1
len: 12
v_gene: TRBV6-5
d_gene: TRBD1
CDR3nt: TGTGCCAGCAGCCGACTACAGGGGGAACCTTTCTTT
CDR3aa: CASSRLQGEPFF

abundance: NA
j_gene: TRBJ2-3
len: 16
v_gene: TRBV24-1
d_gene: NA
CDR3nt: TGTGCCACCAGTGATCCTGGAAGGGGCGGCACAGATACGCAGTATTTT
CDR3aa: CATSDPGRGGTDTQYF

abundance: NA
j_gene: TRBJ2-3
len: 13
v_gene: TRBV6-5
d_gene: NA
CDR3nt: TGTGCCAGCAAACGGGATAGCACAGATACGCAGTATTTT
CDR3aa: CASKRDSTDTQYF

abundance: NA
j_gene: TRBJ1-1
len: 15
v_gene: TRBV9
d_gene: NA
CDR3nt: TGTGCCAGCAGCGTATTCTCGGCAGGGTCCACTGAAGCTTTCTTT
CDR3aa: CASSVFSAGSTEAFF

abundance: NA
j_gene: TRBJ2-1
len: 17
v_gene: TRBV6-2/TRBV6-3
d_gene: NA
CDR3nt: TGTGCCAGCAGTGGAGTCTTCGGGCGGGGGCCTGGGGATGAGCAGTTCTTC
CDR3aa: CASSGVFGRGPGDEQFF

abundance: once
j_gene: TRBJ1-2
len: 13
v_gene: TRBV7-9
d_gene: NA
CDR3nt: TGTGCCAGCAGCTTAGTCGGCGGCCACGGCTACACCTTC
CDR3aa: CASSLVGGHGYTF

abundance: NA
j_gene: TRBJ2-3
len: 14
v_gene: TRBV7-9
d_gene: NA
CDR3nt: TGTGCCAGCAGCTCTAGCGTCCTAGGGGATACGCAGTATTTT
CDR3aa: CASSSSVLGDTQYF

abundance: NA
j_gene: TRBJ1-1
len: 14
v_gene: TRBV19
d_gene: TRBD1
CDR3nt: TGTGCCAGTAGTACCGGACAGGGGAACACTGAAGCTTTCTTT
CDR3aa: CASSTGQGNTEAFF

abundance: NA
j_gene: TRBJ2-2
len: 14
v_gene: TRBV30
d_gene: NA
CDR3nt: TGTGCCTGGAGCCCGGGAGTGAACACCGGGGAGCTGTTTTTT
CDR3aa: CAWSPGVNTGELFF

abundance: NA
j_gene: TRBJ1-6
len: 14
v_gene: TRBV3-1/TRBV3-2
d_gene: NA
CDR3nt: TGTGCCAGCAGCCAGCGGGTATCTAATTCACCCCTCCACTTT
CDR3aa: CASSQRVSNSPLHF

abundance: once
j_gene: TRBJ2-5
len: 18
v_gene: TRBV9
d_gene: TRBD2
CDR3nt: TGTGCCAGCAGCCCCCGGACTAGCGGGGGGGCCGGGGTAGGGACCCAGTACTTC
CDR3aa: CASSPRTSGGAGVGTQYF

abundance: NA
j_gene: TRBJ1-1
len: 15
v_gene: TRBV28
d_gene: TRBD1
CDR3nt: TGTGCCAGCAGTTTCCGGCTGACAGGGGCCACTGAAGCTTTCTTT
CDR3aa: CASSFRLTGATEAFF

abundance: NA
j_gene: TRBJ2-1
len: 14
v_gene: TRBV10-3
d_gene: TRBD1
CDR3nt: TGTGCCATCAGTGAGGCGGACAGGGGCTATGAGCAGTTCTTC
CDR3aa: CAISEADRGYEQFF

abundance: NA
j_gene: TRBJ2-2
len: 18
v_gene: TRBV7-9
d_gene: TRBD1
CDR3nt: TGTGCCAGCAACCGGGACAGGGGCCTTTTTCGGAACACCGGGGAGCTGTTTTTT
CDR3aa: CASNRDRGLFRNTGELFF

abundance: NA
j_gene: TRBJ1-3
len: 16
v_gene: TRBV2
d_gene: TRBD1
CDR3nt: TGTGCCAGCGAGCAAGAGGGGGCGGCTTCTGGAAACACCATATATTTT
CDR3aa: CASEQEGAASGNTIYF

abundance: once
j_gene: TRBJ2-3
len: 14
v_gene: TRBV6-6
d_gene: TRBD2
CDR3nt: TGTGCCAGCGGCGAGAGCGGGGGACCAGATACGCAGTATTTT
CDR3aa: CASGESGGPDTQYF

abundance: few
j_gene: TRBJ1-2
len: 13
v_gene: TRBV12-3/TRBV12-4
d_gene: NA
CDR3nt: TGTGCCAGCAGTTGGGCCGACGACTATGGCTACACCTTC
CDR3aa: CASSWADDYGYTF

abundance: NA
j_gene: TRBJ2-4
len: 12
v_gene: TRBV7-8
d_gene: NA
CDR3nt: TGTGCCAGCAGCTTAGAGGACAGTAATCAGTACTTC
CDR3aa: CASSLEDSNQYF

abundance: NA
j_gene: TRBJ1-2
len: 17
v_gene: TRBV4-1
d_gene: TRBD1
CDR3nt: TGCGCCAGCAGCCAAGGAGCCCGACAGGGCCCTCGGTATGGCTACACCTTC
CDR3aa: CASSQGARQGPRYGYTF

abundance: NA
j_gene: TRBJ2-2
len: 17
v_gene: TRBV11-2
d_gene: TRBD1
CDR3nt: TGTGCCAGCTCAAAGCGGGGACAGGGGACCAACACCGGGGAGCTGTTTTTT
CDR3aa: CASSKRGQGTNTGELFF

abundance: NA
j_gene: TRBJ2-3
len: 16
v_gene: TRBV5-4
d_gene: NA
CDR3nt: TGTGCCAGCAGCTTGGGCAGGGGCACTAGCACAGATACGCAGTATTTT
CDR3aa: CASSLGRGTSTDTQYF

abundance: NA
j_gene: TRBJ2-5
len: 13
v_gene: TRBV6-5
d_gene: TRBD2
CDR3nt: TGTGCCAGCAGTCGACAGGCGGGAGGGGCCCAGTACTTC
CDR3aa: CASSRQAGGAQYF

abundance: NA
j_gene: TRBJ2-7
len: 15
v_gene: TRBV5-1
d_gene: TRBD1
CDR3nt: TGCGCCAGCAGCTTTTACGGGACAGCCTCCTACGAGCAGTACTTC
CDR3aa: CASSFYGTASYEQYF